A selection of T cell receptor beta chains follows, all from one sample in a study of blood T cells in healthy people across ages. MiXCR, run by TCRdb on the 5' RACE reads, gives a single entry per CDR3 protein. Here the sample spans 700,000 to 1,000,000 distinct CDR3 sequences, 40% to 50% being singletons. The sequenced sample was blood. These TCRs come from a man in his 60s in good health. Both conserved end residues are part of each CDR3. A D gene is named only where the DNA matches it firmly. Expanded clones are given a class, and other clones once, few, many or no size at all.

clone_size,j_call,v_call,d_call,cdr3_nt,cdr3_aa
NA,TRBJ2-1,TRBV2,NA,TGTGCCAGCTACTCCGCTCGTTCCTACAATGAGCAGTTCTTC,CASYSARSYNEQFF
many,TRBJ2-7,TRBV4-3,TRBD1,TGCGCCAGCAGCCAGGACAGGGACTCCTACGAGCAGTACTTC,CASSQDRDSYEQYF
NA,TRBJ1-2,TRBV7-9,NA,TGTGCCAGCACCAAAGGGGAAACTAACTATGGCTACACCTTC,CASTKGETNYGYTF
NA,TRBJ2-1,TRBV15,NA,TGTGCCACCAGCAGAGATAGTCAGGGGCTGTCAAGCGAGCAGTTCTTC,CATSRDSQGLSSEQFF
NA,TRBJ2-2,TRBV7-6,NA,TGTGCCAGCAGCTTAGTGGCTACAGGGTCCGGGGAGCTGTTTTTT,CASSLVATGSGELFF
NA,TRBJ1-3,TRBV9,NA,TGTGCCAGCAGCGTAGAGGGAGAAAACACCATATATTTT,CASSVEGENTIYF
few,TRBJ1-2,TRBV29-1,NA,TGCAGCGTTGAAGGGGCTTGGGGGGGCTACACCTTC,CSVEGAWGGYTF
NA,TRBJ2-7,TRBV25-1,TRBD2,TGTGCCAGCAGTAAAGGGGCTAGCGGGGCGTACAATGAGCAGTACTTC,CASSKGASGAYNEQYF
NA,TRBJ1-5,TRBV20-1,TRBD1,TGCAGTGCTAGACCCGCGGGACAGGGAAAGAATCAGCCCCAGCATTTT,CSARPAGQGKNQPQHF
NA,TRBJ2-5,TRBV4-1,NA,TGCGCCAGCGGCACAGAAAGGACCCAGTACTTC,CASGTERTQYF
once,TRBJ1-2,TRBV7-2,NA,TGTGCCAGCAGCCTCTCCCTCTCAGGGGACTATGGCTACACCTTC,CASSLSLSGDYGYTF
once,TRBJ2-6,TRBV27,TRBD1,TGTGCCAGCAGTAAACCCTCAACAGGGGGGGGGGCCAACGTCCTGACTTTC,CASSKPSTGGGANVLTF
NA,TRBJ1-5,TRBV2,TRBD1,TGTGCCAGCAGTTCGCGGACAGGGCCCCATCAGCCCCAGCATTTT,CASSSRTGPHQPQHF
NA,TRBJ2-3,TRBV15,TRBD1,TGTGCCACCAGCAGCGAAGGGGGACAGTACACAGATACGCAGTATTTT,CATSSEGGQYTDTQYF
NA,TRBJ1-6,TRBV14,NA,TGTGCCAGCAGCCAAGATGGTCCCCCCGGGGCGTATAATTCACCCCTCCACTTT,CASSQDGPPGAYNSPLHF
NA,TRBJ2-3,TRBV29-1,NA,TGCAGCGTTGAGACTAGCACAGATACGCAGTATTTT,CSVETSTDTQYF